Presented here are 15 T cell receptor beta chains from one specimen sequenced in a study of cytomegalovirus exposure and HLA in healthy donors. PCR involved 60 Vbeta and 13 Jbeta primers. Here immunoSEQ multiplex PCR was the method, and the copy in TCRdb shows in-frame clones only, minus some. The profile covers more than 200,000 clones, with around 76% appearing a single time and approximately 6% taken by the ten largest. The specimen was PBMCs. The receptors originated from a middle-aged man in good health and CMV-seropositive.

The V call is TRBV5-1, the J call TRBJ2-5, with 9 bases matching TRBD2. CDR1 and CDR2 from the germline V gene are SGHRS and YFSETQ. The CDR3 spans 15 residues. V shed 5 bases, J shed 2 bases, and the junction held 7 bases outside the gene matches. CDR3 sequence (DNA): TGCGCCAGCAGGCCCTCAAGCGGGGGGCAAGAGACCCAGTACTTC. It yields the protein CASRPSSGGQETQYF.

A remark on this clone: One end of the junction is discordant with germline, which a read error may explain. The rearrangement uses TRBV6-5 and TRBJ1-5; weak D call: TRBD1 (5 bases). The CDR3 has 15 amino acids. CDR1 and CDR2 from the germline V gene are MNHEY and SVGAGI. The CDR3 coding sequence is TGTGCCAGCAGATACTCCCCGACAGACAATCAGCCCCAGCATTTT. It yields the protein CASRYSPTDNQPQHF.

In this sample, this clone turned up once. The chain's CDR3 is CASSYSSAGTAGELFF. CDR3 nucleotide sequence: TGTGCCAGCAGTTACTCGTCAGCGGGAACGGCCGGGGAGCTGTTTTTT. The V gene is TRBV6-6, the J gene TRBJ2-2; 7 bases line up with TRBD2. Germline CDR1 and CDR2: MNHNY and SVGAGI (reference sequence). CDR3 size: 16 residues. J gave up 6 bases and V 0 bases, and 7 bases lay outside the gene matches.

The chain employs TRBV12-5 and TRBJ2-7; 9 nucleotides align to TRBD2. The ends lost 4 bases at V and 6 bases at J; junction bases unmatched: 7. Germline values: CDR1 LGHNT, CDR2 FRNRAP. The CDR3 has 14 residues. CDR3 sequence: CASGSVAGDSEQYF. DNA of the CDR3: TGTGCTAGTGGTTCTGTAGCGGGAGACTCCGAGCAGTACTTC.

This chain's CDR3 is CASSVGPGGTEAFF. DNA of the CDR3: TGTGCCAGCAGCGTAGGTCCAGGAGGGACTGAAGCTTTCTTT. The chain combines TRBV9 with TRBJ1-1; D is unresolved. Trimming left V 0 bases short and J 5 bases short, with 11 bases between. CDR1 is SGDLS and CDR2 is YYNGEE in the germline V gene. CDR3 length equals 14 residues.

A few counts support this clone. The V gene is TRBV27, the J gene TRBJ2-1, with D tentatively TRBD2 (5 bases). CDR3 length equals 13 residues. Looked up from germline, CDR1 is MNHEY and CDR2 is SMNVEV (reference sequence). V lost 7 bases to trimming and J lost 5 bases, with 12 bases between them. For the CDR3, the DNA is TGTGCCAGCACCCCTGGACTTCACAATGAGCAGTTCTTC. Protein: CASTPGLHNEQFF.

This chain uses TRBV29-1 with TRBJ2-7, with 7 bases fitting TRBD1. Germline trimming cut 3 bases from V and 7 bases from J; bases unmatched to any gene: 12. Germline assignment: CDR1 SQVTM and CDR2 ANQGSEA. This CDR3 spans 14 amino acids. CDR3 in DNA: TGCAGCGTTGAGGTACAGGGGTATATGTTAGAGCAGTACTTC. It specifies CSVEVQGYMLEQYF.

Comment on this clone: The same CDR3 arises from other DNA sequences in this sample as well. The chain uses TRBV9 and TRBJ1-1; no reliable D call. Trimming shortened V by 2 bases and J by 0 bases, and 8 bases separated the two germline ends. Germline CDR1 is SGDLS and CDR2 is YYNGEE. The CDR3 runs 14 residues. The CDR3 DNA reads TGTGCCAGCAGCGTTGGTCAGATGAACACTGAAGCTTTCTTT. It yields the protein CASSVGQMNTEAFF.

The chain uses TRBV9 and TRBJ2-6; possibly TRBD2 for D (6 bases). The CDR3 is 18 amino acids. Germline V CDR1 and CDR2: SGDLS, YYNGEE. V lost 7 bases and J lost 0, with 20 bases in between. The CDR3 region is CASSKSQGLFSGANVLTF. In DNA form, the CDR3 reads TGTGCCAGCTCCAAAAGCCAGGGACTCTTCTCTGGGGCCAACGTCCTGACTTTC.

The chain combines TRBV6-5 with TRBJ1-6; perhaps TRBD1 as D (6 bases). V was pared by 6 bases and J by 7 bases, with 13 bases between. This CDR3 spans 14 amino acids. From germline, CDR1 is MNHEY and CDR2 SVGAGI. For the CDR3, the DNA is TGTGCCAGCAGCCGACAGGTCGAGAATTCACCCCTCCACTTT. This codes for CASSRQVENSPLHF.

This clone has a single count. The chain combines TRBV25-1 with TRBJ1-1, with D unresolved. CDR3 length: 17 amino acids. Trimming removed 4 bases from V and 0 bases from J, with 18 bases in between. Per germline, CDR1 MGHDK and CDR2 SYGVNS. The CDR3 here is CASSASGFYAMNTEAFF. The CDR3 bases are TGTGCCAGCAGTGCCTCCGGGTTCTACGCAATGAACACTGAAGCTTTCTTT.

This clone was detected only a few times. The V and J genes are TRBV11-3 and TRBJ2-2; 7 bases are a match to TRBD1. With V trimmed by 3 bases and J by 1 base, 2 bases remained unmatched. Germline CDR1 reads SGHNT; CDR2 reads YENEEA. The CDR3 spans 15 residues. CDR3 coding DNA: TGTGCCAGCAGCTTGCGACAGGGGAACACCGGGGAGCTGTTTTTT. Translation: CASSLRQGNTGELFF.

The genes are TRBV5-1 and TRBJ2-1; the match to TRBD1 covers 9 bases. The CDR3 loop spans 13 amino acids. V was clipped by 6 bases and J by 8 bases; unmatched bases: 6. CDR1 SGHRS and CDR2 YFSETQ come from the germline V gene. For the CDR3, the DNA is TGCGCCAGCAACAGGGACAGGGATGATGAGCAGTTCTTC. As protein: CASNRDRDDEQFF.

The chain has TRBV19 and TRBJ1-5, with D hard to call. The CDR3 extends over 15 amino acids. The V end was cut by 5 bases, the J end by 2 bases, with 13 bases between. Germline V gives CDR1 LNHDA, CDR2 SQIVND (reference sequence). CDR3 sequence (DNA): TGTGCCAGTAGTCCTACGGGTAACGGCAATCAGCCCCAGCATTTT. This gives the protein CASSPTGNGNQPQHF.

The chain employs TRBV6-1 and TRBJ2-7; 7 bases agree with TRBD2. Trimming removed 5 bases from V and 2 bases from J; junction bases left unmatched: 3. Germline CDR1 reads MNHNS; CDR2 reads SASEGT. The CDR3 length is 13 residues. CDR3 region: CASSSGIPYEQYV. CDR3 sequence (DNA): TGTGCCAGCAGTAGCGGGATCCCCTACGAGCAGTACGTC.